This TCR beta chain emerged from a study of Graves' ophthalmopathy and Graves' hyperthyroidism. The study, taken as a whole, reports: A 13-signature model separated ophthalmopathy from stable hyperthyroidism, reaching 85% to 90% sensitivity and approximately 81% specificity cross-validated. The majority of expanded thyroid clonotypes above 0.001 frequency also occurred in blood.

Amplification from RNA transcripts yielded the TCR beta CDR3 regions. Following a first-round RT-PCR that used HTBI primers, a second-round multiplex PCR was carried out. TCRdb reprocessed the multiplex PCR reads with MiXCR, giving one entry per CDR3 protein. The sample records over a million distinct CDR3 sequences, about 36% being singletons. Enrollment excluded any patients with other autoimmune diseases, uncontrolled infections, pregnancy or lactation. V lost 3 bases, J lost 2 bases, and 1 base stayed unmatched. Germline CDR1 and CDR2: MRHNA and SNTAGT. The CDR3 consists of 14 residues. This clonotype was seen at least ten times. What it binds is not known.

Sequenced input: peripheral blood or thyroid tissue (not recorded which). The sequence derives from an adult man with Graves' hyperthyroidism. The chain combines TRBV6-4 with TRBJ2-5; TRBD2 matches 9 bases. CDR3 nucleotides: TGTGCCAGCAGTGAAAGCGGGGGGCAAGAGACCCAGTACTTC. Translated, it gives CASSESGGQETQYF.